This T cell receptor (beta chain) was found in a study of post-analysis software for immune sequencing data. General observations from the study: For normalized Chao1 diversity, multiple sclerosis patients scored significantly lower than controls did. Strong co-clustering by F measure was seen for same-batch samples. The study found TRBV5-6, TRBV5-1 and TRBV20-1 among four to six TRBV segments more frequent in patients than controls.

About this clonotype itself: As yet, its antigen is unknown.

The authors incorporated unique molecular identifiers into the TCR beta cDNA libraries. TCRdb used MiXCR to reprocess the PCR reads, holding one entry per CDR3 protein. Of 170,000 or so distinct CDR3 sequences in the sample, approximately 30% were seen once. Germline V CDR1 and CDR2: SNHLY, FYNNEI. V was cut by 3 bases and J by 2 bases, with 8 bases left in between. The CDR3 length is 14 residues. The TCR sequence derives from a girl aged 5-17 years with multiple sclerosis. The V and J genes are TRBV2 and TRBJ2-1; D call uncertain. Specimen: blood. CDR3 coding DNA: TGTGCCAGCAGTGATCGGGCAGCCTACAATGAGCAGTTCTTC. This translates into CASSDRAAYNEQFF.